Listed below are T cell receptor beta chains from one sample, sequenced in a study of blood T cell repertoires in COVID-19. Measured with immunoSEQ multiplex PCR; TCRdb has only the in-frame clones, and not every one. Of around 100,000 clones listed, around nine tenths are singletons. The sequenced material came from peripheral blood. The receptors derive from a man in his fifties or sixties in a cohort sampled during active COVID-19. Both conserved end residues are part of each CDR3. Each record gives: V gene, J gene, D gene, clone size, CDR3 protein. The D gene is left open where the match is weak. Clone size appears in some rows only: once, few, many, or a class for an expanded clone.

>TRBV5-1|TRBJ1-1|-|once
CASSNGSPPLVF
>TRBV15|TRBJ2-3|TRBD2|-
CATSGLAGGLTDTQYF
>TRBV5-4|TRBJ2-5|TRBD2|-
CASSSRLAGPAETQYF
>TRBV25-1|TRBJ2-2|TRBD2|once
CASRGLAGITGELFF
>TRBV5-4|TRBJ2-3|TRBD1|-
CASTDLTGADTQYF
>TRBV5-1|TRBJ2-5|TRBD1|-
CASSLFGTDQETQYF
>TRBV29-1|TRBJ1-2|-|once
CSVVGTPTNYGYTF
>TRBV2|TRBJ1-5|TRBD1|-
CASSRLGTGEQPQHF
>TRBV5-6|TRBJ2-2|-|-
CASSFYGELFF
>TRBV11-3|TRBJ2-1|TRBD2|-
CASRELAGVLYNEQFF
>TRBV7-2|TRBJ1-3|-|-
CASSLDRGANTIYF
>TRBV3-1/TRBV3-2|TRBJ2-2|TRBD1|-
CASSRTGGAGTGELFF
>TRBV18|TRBJ1-4|-|-
CASSPNVGATNEKLFF
>TRBV6-2/TRBV6-3|TRBJ1-2|-|-
CASSYGITGTYGYTF
>TRBV27|TRBJ1-4|-|-
CASSLLGQRGELFF
>TRBV5-6|TRBJ2-3|TRBD2|-
CASSLGLAGSTDTQYF
>TRBV3-1/TRBV3-2|TRBJ2-3|TRBD2|-
CASSQGLAGGTDTQYF
>TRBV5-1|TRBJ1-6|-|-
CASSLAGGGNPSPLHF
>TRBV25-1|TRBJ1-4|-|-
CASSELGEHPNEKLFF
>TRBV7-2|TRBJ1-3|TRBD1|few
CASSIRTGSSGNTIYF
>TRBV5-1|TRBJ1-4|-|-
CASSLKGDVGEKLFF
>TRBV18|TRBJ2-3|TRBD1|-
CASSTPDRGSDTQYF